What follows are 32 T cell receptor beta chains derived from one specimen sequenced in a study of technical replicates of blood from several donors. The protocol was immunoSEQ multiplex PCR, while the TCRdb copy is restricted to in-frame clones and leaves out a portion. The sample holds more than 70,000 clones, roughly 96% seen once. The sequencing sample was made of T cells isolated from PBMCs. The receptors were gathered from a human donor in good health.

J is TRBJ2-3 and V is TRBV10-3, with 9 bases lining up with TRBD1. The J segment lost 2 bases and the V segment lost 6 bases, leaving 6 bases of the junction unmatched. The germline V gene encodes CDR1 ENHRY and CDR2 SYGVKD. The length of the CDR3 is 15 residues. In DNA, the CDR3 is TGTGCCATCAGGGGGGGGACAGGGATCACAGATACGCAGTATTTT. It codes for CAIRGGTGITDTQYF.

The chain recombines TRBV6-5 with TRBJ2-7; D possibly corresponds to TRBD2 (5 bases). Germline lookup yields CDR1 MNHEY and CDR2 SVGAGI. V dropped 11 bases and J dropped 2 bases, with 13 bases sitting between them. This CDR3 has 12 residues. This chain's CDR3 is CASGIGPYEQYF. Written as DNA, the CDR3 is TGTGCCTCGGGGATTGGCCCCTACGAGCAGTACTTC.

The chain combines TRBV5-1 with TRBJ1-1, with a weak D call TRBD1 (5 bases). With 2 bases removed from V and 4 bases from J, the gap between germline ends came to 9 bases. The V gene's germline CDR1 is SGHRS and CDR2 YFSETQ. The CDR3 spans 13 residues. The CDR3 loop is CASSFTGSTEAFF. For the CDR3, the DNA is TGCGCCAGCAGCTTCACAGGATCCACTGAAGCTTTCTTT.

This chain uses TRBV10-3 with TRBJ1-2; D remains unclear. Germline V gives CDR1 ENHRY, CDR2 SYGVKD. Deletions cut 5 bases from V and 2 bases from J, with 21 bases between. The CDR3 covers 17 residues. The CDR3 DNA sequence: TGTGCCATCAGTATACCGGGAGCCAGCCAGCTCAACTATGGCTACACCTTC. It translates to CAISIPGASQLNYGYTF.

The chain links TRBV6-6 to TRBJ2-4; 11 bases map to TRBD2. Germline values: CDR1 MNHNY, CDR2 SVGAGI (reference sequence). The CDR3 runs 16 residues. Unmatched junction bases numbered 8, after V lost 6 bases and J lost 4 bases. CDR3 residues: CASSRRLAGTKNIQYF. CDR3 nucleotides: TGTGCCAGCAGCCGTAGACTAGCGGGGACGAAAAACATTCAGTACTTC.

CDR3 in DNA: TGTGCCAGTAGTATAGCGACTAGCGGGAGGAGATACAATGAGCAGTTCTTC. This sequence encodes CASSIATSGRRYNEQFF. This chain joins TRBV19 and TRBJ2-1; 13 bases agree with TRBD2. Trimming at V came to 1 base and at J to 4 bases, leaving 4 bases not matched to a gene. CDR1 and CDR2 from the germline V gene are LNHDA and SQIVND (reference sequence). CDR3 length equals 17 residues.

This clone was seen a single time. This chain uses TRBV6-1 with TRBJ1-1; 7 nucleotides match TRBD1. This CDR3 contains 14 residues. Germline CDR1 and CDR2: MNHNS and SASEGT. The CDR3, as DNA: TGTGCTACGAACAGGGGAGGCATAAACACTGAAGCTTTCTTT. Amino acid sequence: CATNRGGINTEAFF.

This chain uses TRBV14 with TRBJ1-1; tentatively, D is TRBD1 (5 bases). V dropped 3 bases and J dropped 3 bases, with 14 bases sitting between them. The CDR3 spans 15 residues. CDR1 is SGHDN, CDR2 FVKESK, per germline. The CDR3 protein is CASSQGGLYYTEAFF. For the CDR3, the DNA is TGTGCCAGCAGCCAGGGGGGACTGTACTACACTGAAGCTTTCTTT.

The chain carries TRBV2 and TRBJ1-4; weak D call: TRBD1 (6 bases). Germline CDR1 and CDR2: SNHLY and FYNNEI. This CDR3 region has 15 residues. V gave up 4 bases and J gave up 7 bases, with 16 bases separating them. Here the CDR3 reads CASSGRGGLGEKLFF. DNA for the CDR3: TGTGCCAGCAGTGGGCGGGGGGGGCTGGGTGAAAAACTGTTTTTT. The full variable domain, rest sourced from reference TRBV2 and TRBJ1-4, is EPEVTQTPSHQVTQMGQEVILRCVPISNHLYFYWYRQILGQKVEFLVSFYNNEISEKSEIFDDQFSVERPDGSNFTLKIRSTKLEDSAMYFCASSGRGGLGEKLFFGSGTQLSVL.

The CDR3 protein is CASSLDSGYYEQYF. The CDR3 DNA follows: TGTGCCAGCAGCTTAGACTCAGGGTACTACGAGCAGTACTTC. The genes are TRBV11-2 and TRBJ2-7; tentatively, D is TRBD1 (5 bases). The V end lost 0 bases, the J end lost 3 bases, and 9 bases lay between the germline ends. In germline, CDR1 is SGHAT, CDR2 FQNNGV. There are 14 residues in the CDR3.

The J gene is TRBJ2-7, the V gene TRBV6-1, with 8 bases aligning to TRBD1. CDR3 length equals 14 residues. The V segment lost 4 bases and the J segment 4 bases; nucleotides outside the gene matches: 6. Germline loops: CDR1 MNHNS, CDR2 SASEGT. The CDR3 sequence: CASSVDRGSYEQYF. In DNA, the CDR3 is TGTGCCAGCAGTGTAGACAGGGGATCGTACGAGCAGTACTTC.

This chain connects TRBV6-5 to TRBJ2-7; 8 bases fit TRBD1. Germline V gives CDR1 MNHEY, CDR2 SVGAGI. With 6 bases clipped from V and 4 bases from J, the junction kept 5 bases outside the gene matches. The CDR3 consists of 13 residues. CDR3 DNA sequence: TGTGCCAGCAGCCCAGGGGGCGTATACGAGCAGTACTTC. It encodes CASSPGGVYEQYF.

The V and J genes are TRBV7-6 and TRBJ2-7, with D possibly TRBD1 on 8 matching bases. Germline V gene lookup returns CDR1 SGHVS and CDR2 FNYEAQ. The ends were cut back, 5 bases at V and 3 bases at J, with 20 bases in the middle. The CDR3 extends over 16 amino acids. The CDR3 nucleotides are TGTGCCAGCAGCCACGGGGGGACAGGCACCGTCTACGAGCAGTACTTC. It encodes CASSHGGTGTVYEQYF. Complete variable domain (other parts from reference TRBV7-6 and TRBJ2-7): GAGVSQSPRYKVTKRGQDVALRCDPISGHVSLYWYRQALGQGPEFLTYFNYEAQQDKSGLPNDRFSAERPEGSISTLTIQRTEQRDSAMYRCASSHGGTGTVYEQYFGPGTRLTVT.

This clone was detected a few times. The chain recombines TRBV10-1 with TRBJ2-7; TRBD1 matches 7 bases. J was trimmed by 5 bases and V by 2 bases; bases with no gene match: 6. This CDR3 comprises 14 residues. Germline loops: CDR1 WNHNN, CDR2 SYGVQD (reference sequence). The CDR3 sequence is CASSEPGQQNEQYF. Written as DNA, the CDR3 is TGCGCCAGCAGTGAGCCGGGACAGCAAAACGAGCAGTACTTC.

V usage is TRBV4-2 and J usage is TRBJ2-5; TRBD2 aligns across 8 bases. The V segment lost 5 bases and the J segment 3 bases; nucleotides outside the gene matches: 11. The CDR3 is 16 amino acids. Germline CDR1 and CDR2: LGHNA and YNFKEQ. CDR3: CASSSAGGGRKETQYF. CDR3 sequence (DNA): TGTGCCAGCAGCTCCGCCGGCGGGGGGCGCAAAGAGACCCAGTACTTC.

V and J are TRBV28 and TRBJ1-5, with 9 bases aligning to TRBD1. Germline CDR1 is MDHEN and CDR2 is SYDVKM. V shed 6 bases and J 7 bases; nucleotides not matched to a gene: 10. The CDR3 is 15 amino acids. The CDR3 DNA reads TGTGCCAGCAGACCACAGGGGGCGCGAGGACAGCCCCAGCATTTT. It codes for CASRPQGARGQPQHF. The full variable domain, completed using reference TRBV28 and TRBJ1-5, is DVKVTQSSRYLVKRTGEKVFLECVQDMDHENMFWYRQDPGLGLRLIYFSYDVKMKEKGDIPEGYSVSREKKERFSLILESASTNQTSMYLCASRPQGARGQPQHFGDGTRLSIL.

The V call is TRBV7-9, the J call TRBJ1-1; 10 bases match TRBD1. Unmatched junction bases numbered 3, after V lost 4 bases and J lost 4 bases. CDR1 and CDR2 (germline): SEHNR, FQNEAQ (reference sequence). The CDR3 runs 14 residues. This CDR3 reads CASSSRQGATEAFF. The CDR3 DNA sequence: TGTGCCAGCAGCTCAAGACAGGGGGCCACTGAAGCTTTCTTT.

CDR3 loop: CASSLGLAGPKGETQYF. The CDR3 DNA reads TGCGCCAGCAGCTTGGGACTAGCGGGACCTAAGGGAGAGACCCAGTACTTC. This chain uses TRBV5-1 with TRBJ2-5; 11 positions match TRBD2. The trim removed 0 bases at V and 4 bases at J, leaving 8 bases unmatched. Germline V gene sequence: CDR1 SGHRS, CDR2 YFSETQ. This CDR3 spans 17 amino acids.

The chain uses TRBV9 and TRBJ1-1, with D possibly being TRBD1 (5 bases). CDR1 is SGDLS and CDR2 is YYNGEE in the germline V gene. This CDR3 contains 13 residues. Trimming cost V 0 bases and J 8 bases, with 11 bases left between them. The CDR3 DNA follows: TGTGCCAGCAGCGTAGACCAAAAGGGGGAAGCTTTCTTT. This translates into CASSVDQKGEAFF.

V gene TRBV6-5 combines with J gene TRBJ2-7; 8 bases map to TRBD1. The CDR3 spans 15 residues. Losses at the gene ends were 6 bases for V and 4 bases for J; bases not matched to a gene: 11. Germline V gene lookup returns CDR1 MNHEY and CDR2 SVGAGI. The CDR3 DNA follows: TGTGCCAGCAGCCCCGGGAGCAGGGGGCTGTACGAGCAGTACTTC. This sequence encodes CASSPGSRGLYEQYF.

The chain carries TRBV7-2 and TRBJ2-7; D gene ambiguous. Germline V gene data show CDR1 as SGHTA and CDR2 as FQGNSA. V was trimmed by 5 bases and J by 4 bases, leaving 15 bases between them. The CDR3 extends over 14 amino acids. The CDR3 sequence: CASSRTGPRYEQYF. The CDR3 nucleotides are TGTGCCAGCAGCAGAACGGGTCCCCGATACGAGCAGTACTTC.

The chain links TRBV6-6 to TRBJ1-1; D may be TRBD1 (5 bases). This CDR3 is built from 13 residues. Per germline, CDR1 MNHNY and CDR2 SVGAGI (reference sequence). Trimming removed 6 bases at V and 3 bases at J, with 11 bases between. The CDR3 loop is CASRDDSYTEAFF. CDR3 in DNA: TGTGCCAGCAGGGATGACAGTTACACTGAAGCTTTCTTT.

V usage is TRBV27 and J usage is TRBJ2-6; tentative D call: TRBD1 (5 bases). V shed 10 bases and J shed 0 bases, with 10 bases lying between them. This CDR3 spans 14 amino acids. CDR1 MNHEY and CDR2 SMNVEV come from the germline V gene (reference sequence). CDR3 sequence: CATTDSSGANVLTF. CDR3 nucleotides: TGTGCCACCACCGACAGCTCTGGGGCCAACGTCCTGACTTTC.

The chain joins TRBV9 to TRBJ1-6, with unresolved D. From germline, CDR1 is SGDLS and CDR2 YYNGEE. Trimming took off 0 bases at V and 8 bases at J, with 6 bases between the two ends. This CDR3 has 13 amino acids. The CDR3 region is CASSVGQDSPLHF. The CDR3 DNA sequence: TGTGCCAGCAGCGTAGGTCAGGATTCACCCCTCCACTTT.

V is TRBV5-1 and J is TRBJ1-1; no reliable D call. There are 14 residues in the CDR3. Looked up from germline, CDR1 is SGHRS and CDR2 is YFSETQ. Trimming stripped 3 bases from V and 1 base from J, with 10 bases between. The chain's CDR3 is CASSSSPENTEAFF. CDR3 sequence (DNA): TGCGCCAGCAGCTCCTCGCCAGAGAACACTGAAGCTTTCTTT. Full variable domain (rest looked up from reference TRBV5-1 and TRBJ1-1): KAGVTQTPRYLIKTRGQQVTLSCSPISGHRSVSWYQQTPGQGLQFLFEYFSETQRNKGNFPGRFSGRQFSNSRSEMNVSTLELGDSALYLCASSSSPENTEAFFGQGTRLTVV.

This chain's CDR3 is CASSSIARTDANYGYTF. The CDR3 nucleotides read TGTGCCAGCAGCTCGATAGCCCGGACAGACGCTAACTATGGCTACACCTTC. This sequence joins TRBV5-5 and TRBJ1-2, with D tentatively TRBD1 (6 bases). This CDR3 is 17 amino acids long. Germline assignment: CDR1 SGHKS and CDR2 YYEKEE (reference sequence). V lost 3 bases to trimming and J lost 0 bases, with 18 bases between them.

The chain is built from TRBV30 and TRBJ2-7; TRBD2 aligns across 9 bases. V trimming: 1 base; J trimming: 1 base; junction bases outside the gene matches: 2. This CDR3 is built from 14 residues. The germline V gene encodes CDR1 GTSNPN and CDR2 SVGIG (reference sequence). The CDR3 DNA follows: TGTGCCTGGAGTGCGACTAGCGGATCCTACGAGCAGTACTTC. Its translation is CAWSATSGSYEQYF.

J is TRBJ2-7 and V is TRBV7-3; 8 bases agree with TRBD1. Germline lookup yields CDR1 SGHTA and CDR2 FQGTGA. J gave up 6 bases and V 2 bases, and 9 bases lay outside the gene matches. The CDR3 contains 15 residues. The CDR3 loop is CASSLLAGGIGEQYF. Written as DNA, the CDR3 is TGTGCCAGCAGCTTATTAGCAGGGGGCATCGGCGAGCAGTACTTC.

The genes are TRBV11-3 and TRBJ2-1; tentatively, D is TRBD2 (7 bases). Trimming removed 5 bases from V and 8 bases from J, with 19 bases in between. This CDR3 has 15 residues. Germline V lookup: CDR1 SGHNT, CDR2 YENEEA. DNA for the CDR3: TGTGCCAGCAGCCGAAAGTGGGGGGGCGCGGATGAGCAGTTCTTC. It is translated as CASSRKWGGADEQFF.

Only one count was recorded for this clone. The chain couples TRBV5-1 to TRBJ1-1; D is perhaps TRBD1 (6 bases). Deletions cut 3 bases from V and 5 bases from J, with 11 bases between. CDR1 and CDR2 (germline): SGHRS, YFSETQ. This CDR3 is 13 amino acids long. The CDR3 loop is CASSSRTATEAFF. In DNA form, the CDR3 reads TGCGCCAGCAGCTCAAGGACAGCAACTGAAGCTTTCTTT.

This sequence joins TRBV6-6 and TRBJ1-3, with a tentative D call TRBD1 (5 bases). Trimming removed 0 bases at V and 0 bases at J, with 9 bases between. The CDR3 sequence is 16 residues long. Germline V gene lookup returns CDR1 MNHNY and CDR2 SVGAGI (reference sequence). The CDR3 loop reads CASSYSIGDSGNTIYF. CDR3 sequence (DNA): TGTGCCAGCAGTTACTCGATAGGGGACTCTGGAAACACCATATATTTT.

This chain links TRBV6-5 with TRBJ2-1, with D unresolved. The CDR3 loop spans 14 amino acids. Germline lookup yields CDR1 MNHEY and CDR2 SVGAGI. V lost 5 bases and J 0 bases, leaving 8 bases between the germline ends. CDR3 amino acids: CASSPLSSYNEQFF. For the CDR3, the DNA is TGTGCCAGCAGTCCGCTAAGCTCCTACAATGAGCAGTTCTTC.